This record concerns one T cell receptor (beta chain) sequence. Peripheral blood from each donor was collected in a volume of 8 to 10 milliliters. The data stem from a study of blood T cells in healthy people across ages. The CDR3 spans 14 residues. CDR1 and CDR2 (germline): KGHSH, LQKENI. Trimming left V 0 bases short and J 7 bases short, with 10 bases between. A second about 6 to 11 cycle PCR used barcoded and J-beta primers. Carrying 12 random nucleotides, a template-switch adaptor labeled each individual cDNA molecule. Using its own MiXCR run on the 5' RACE reads, TCRdb lists one record per CDR3 protein. The table includes over 950,000 distinct CDR3 sequences, around two fifths detected once.

This chain uses TRBV18 with TRBJ2-1; a weak D match, TRBD1 (5 bases). Sequencing used blood. This TCR came from a man between 18 and 35 years old in good health. The CDR3 reads CASSPPTRVNEQFF. The CDR3 nucleotides read TGTGCCAGCTCACCACCCACCAGGGTGAATGAGCAGTTCTTC. The entire variable domain, with the rest obtained from reference TRBV18 and TRBJ2-1, is as follows: NAGVMQNPRHLVRRRGQEARLRCSPMKGHSHVYWYRQLPEEGLKFMVYLQKENIIDESGMPKERFSAEFPKEGPSILRIQQVVRGDSAAYFCASSPPTRVNEQFFGPGTRLTVL.